Sequencing of this TCR beta chain was carried out in a study of neurological immune-mediated disorders. The CDR3 is 13 residues long. V was pared by 5 bases and J by 7 bases, with 12 bases between. Germline V lookup: CDR1 SEHNR, CDR2 FQNEAQ (reference sequence). This clonotype was recorded a few times. TCRdb re-called the 5' RACE reads through MiXCR, storing one row per CDR3 protein. The sample includes under 85,000 distinct CDR3 sequences, 10% of them seen just once. Sequencing was performed on PBMCs. This rearrangement joins TRBV7-9 to TRBJ1-3, with D unclear. This TCR was recovered from a man aged 35-49 years in good health. The CDR3 DNA reads as TGTGCCAGCAGCACCCGTAATTGGAACACCATATATTTT. Its translation is CASSTRNWNTIYF.